Here is one T cell receptor beta chain with its context. This receptor's antigen is unknown. Per-base qualities were not stored, and no clone one base away is much larger. Collaborating institutions collected whole blood in K2EDTA tubes following their own protocols. For TCRbeta analysis, collaborators shipped samples as frozen whole blood, isolated PBMCs, or DNA extracted from either of those sample types. The record originates from a study of blood T cell repertoires in COVID-19 (dated by TCRdb to about 2020). Turning to the overall study: Collaborator samples came from the United States, Italy and Spain and covered acute and convalescent phases of COVID-19. The sample metadata nearly always contained a de-identified subject ID, COVID-19 status, age in years and sex. Samples came from the ongoing ImmuneRACE study (first 160 participants) plus 1,254 subjects from 6 global collaborators. Where available, HLA class I and class II types were taken from metadata supplied by the sample provider and were not determined by assay-based typing. Deeply sampled blood TCRbeta repertoires from subjects exposed to, actively infected with, or recovered from COVID-19 were included in the dataset. A freely available public database, intended as a resource for researchers studying the immune response to SARS-CoV-2, is where the repertoires were released. The prospective study material was composed of cDNA or gDNA derived from T cells, B-cell-depleted T cells, or PBMCs. The study at large found these results: The amount of clinical and demographic metadata varied by source and participant and was provided uncurated.

TCRbeta CDR3 regions were amplified from genomic DNA by means of the immunoSEQ Assay, a bias-controlled multiplex PCR. Concerning the study's data processing: Nucleated cell counts per sample were estimated from amplification of reference gene primers within the assay. Sequence reads were collapsed and filtered to measure the absolute abundance of every unique TCRbeta CDR3 rearrangement. For each sample, productive Simpson clonality was calculated as the square root of Simpson's diversity index over productive rearrangements. The clones in this table, taken by TCRdb from immuneACCESS, are in-frame only. Not every clone is retained; where verified, under half of the shortfall comes from an unresolved V gene, and the cause of the rest is unknown. The DNA gave D and trimming, while V, J and clone size come from that table. The sample table contains about 270,000 clones; only one count was recorded for around four fifths of them. Of the sample, 4.1% falls within the top ten clones.

V lost 7 bases and J lost 2 bases, and the count of bases not matched to a germline gene is 6. The CDR3 sequence holds 14 residues, the cysteine and phenylalanine included. CDR3 DNA only is kept here, 42 bases in frame from base 1. As encoded in the germline V gene, CDR1 is MDHEN while CDR2 is SYDVKM. The chain couples TRBV28 to TRBJ2-3; 7 junctional bases match TRBD1. Material: peripheral blood. The receptor was derived from a woman between 50 and 59 years old with active or convalescent COVID-19. The DNA is as follows: TGTGCCAGCAATAAGGGGGCTCACACAGATACGCAGTATTTT. This yields the protein CASNKGAHTDTQYF.